The 11 T cell receptor beta chains reported below all come from one sample, sequenced in a study of T cells in Graves' hyperthyroidism and ophthalmopathy. Amplified TCR beta CDR3 regions came from RNA transcripts. Using the HTBI primer set, a first-round RT-PCR was run on the TCR CDR3. TCRdb redid the calling of the multiplex PCR reads with MiXCR, one entry per CDR3 protein. The table has 150,000 to 200,000 distinct CDR3 sequences, about a sixth seen once. Sequencing input: blood. Receptors were obtained from a woman aged 50 to 65 with Graves' hyperthyroidism.

The chain links TRBV18 to TRBJ2-7, with 9 positions matching TRBD1. The trim removed 0 bases at V and 3 bases at J, leaving 3 bases unmatched. Per the germline V gene, CDR1 is KGHSH and CDR2 is LQKENI. The CDR3 has 15 residues. The CDR3 region is CASSPPHRGLYEQYF. The CDR3 DNA follows: TGTGCCAGCTCACCACCGCACAGGGGGCTCTACGAGCAGTACTTC.

This clonotype showed up many times. The chain combines TRBV9 with TRBJ1-2, with 7 bases aligning to TRBD1. In germline, CDR1 is SGDLS, CDR2 YYNGEE. Trimming cost V 3 bases and J 9 bases; bases outside gene matches: 8. The CDR3 is 13 amino acids. Here the CDR3 DNA reads TGTGCCAGCAGCGCGGGGACAGTATCGAGCTACACCTTC. Encoded protein: CASSAGTVSSYTF.

This clonotype was counted many times. The chain combines TRBV7-9 with TRBJ1-1; D perhaps matches TRBD1 (6 bases). CDR1 and CDR2 from the germline V gene are SEHNR and FQNEAQ (reference sequence). This CDR3 region has 13 residues. Trimming took 5 bases from V and 1 from J, leaving 8 bases between them. CDR3 region: CASSTGQNTEAFF. CDR3 DNA: TGTGCCAGCAGCACGGGACAGAACACTGAAGCTTTCTTT.

This clonotype was observed many times. The V call is TRBV7-2, the J call TRBJ2-1, with D perhaps being TRBD1 or TRBD2 (6 bases each). This CDR3 comprises 13 residues. Germline lookup yields CDR1 SGHTA and CDR2 FQGNSA. V was shortened by 4 bases and J by 9 bases, with 13 bases between the two germline ends. CDR3 protein: CASSSPGGGEQFF. The CDR3 DNA reads TGTGCCAGCAGCTCCCCCGGGGGCGGTGAGCAGTTCTTC.

This clonotype was seen at least ten times. This chain links TRBV27 with TRBJ1-6, with 10 bases fitting TRBD1. The V and J ends lost 6 bases and 8 bases, in that order; junction bases with no gene match: 7. Germline V gives CDR1 MNHEY, CDR2 SMNVEV (reference sequence). This CDR3 contains 15 residues. The CDR3 here is CASSSTGGAHSPLHF. DNA for the CDR3: TGTGCCAGCAGCTCGACAGGGGGCGCGCATTCACCCCTCCACTTT.

The sample holds many counts of this clonotype. The gene calls are TRBV10-3 and TRBJ1-1; TRBD1 is a possible D gene (6 bases). Trimming took off 6 bases at V and 0 bases at J, with 20 bases between the two ends. CDR1 is ENHRY and CDR2 is SYGVKD in the germline V gene. This CDR3 is built from 17 residues. The CDR3 protein is CAIRMKITGFMNTEAFF. CDR3 nucleotide sequence: TGTGCCATCAGGATGAAGATCACAGGGTTTATGAACACTGAAGCTTTCTTT.

This clonotype has a handful of counts. This chain connects TRBV19 to TRBJ1-2; TRBD1 might be the D (6 bases). Trimming took 8 bases from V and 4 from J, leaving 20 bases between them. CDR3 length equals 15 residues. CDR1 and CDR2 (germline): LNHDA, SQIVND (reference sequence). This CDR3 reads CASQTSDRPFYGYTF. In DNA, the CDR3 is TGTGCCAGTCAAACCTCAGACAGGCCTTTCTATGGCTACACCTTC.

In this sample, this clonotype turned up many times. J is TRBJ2-7 and V is TRBV5-1, with D unclear. Germline V gene data show CDR1 as SGHRS and CDR2 as YFSETQ. The CDR3 loop spans 15 amino acids. Trimming pared 0 bases from V and 6 bases from J, leaving 16 bases between. In DNA, the CDR3 is TGCGCCAGCAGCTTGGAGGGTACACCCCTTAGCGAGCAGTACTTC. Translation gives CASSLEGTPLSEQYF. The full variable domain, its missing parts supplied by reference TRBV5-1 and TRBJ2-7, is KAGVTQTPRYLIKTRGQQVTLSCSPISGHRSVSWYQQTPGQGLQFLFEYFSETQRNKGNFPGRFSGRQFSNSRSEMNVSTLELGDSALYLCASSLEGTPLSEQYFGPGTRLTVT.

The chain uses TRBV5-1 and TRBJ2-1, with a possible D match to TRBD2 (5 bases). The CDR3 is made up of 17 amino acids. Trimming removed 4 bases from V and 5 bases from J, with 22 bases in between. Germline assignment: CDR1 SGHRS and CDR2 YFSETQ. Here the CDR3 reads CASSPLNSPGGNNEQFF. CDR3 DNA: TGCGCCAGCAGCCCCTTAAATTCTCCAGGAGGAAACAATGAGCAGTTCTTC.

This clonotype was found many times. The gene calls are TRBV5-1 and TRBJ1-1; D possibly corresponds to TRBD1 (6 bases). Germline CDR1 is SGHRS and CDR2 is YFSETQ. Trimming shortened V by 2 bases and J by 0 bases, and 11 bases separated the two germline ends. The CDR3 has 15 residues. CDR3: CASSFMGAMNTEAFF. Here the CDR3 DNA reads TGCGCCAGCAGCTTTATGGGGGCCATGAACACTGAAGCTTTCTTT.

The table lists this clonotype with many counts. V is TRBV3-1 and J is TRBJ1-2; tentatively, D is TRBD1 (6 bases). The CDR3 consists of 15 residues. Trimming cost V 0 bases and J 7 bases, with 15 bases left between them. The germline gives CDR1 LGHDT, CDR2 YNNKEL (reference sequence). CDR3 in amino acids: CASSQEWSGALGYTF. The CDR3 DNA sequence: TGTGCCAGCAGCCAAGAGTGGTCAGGGGCGCTTGGCTACACCTTC.